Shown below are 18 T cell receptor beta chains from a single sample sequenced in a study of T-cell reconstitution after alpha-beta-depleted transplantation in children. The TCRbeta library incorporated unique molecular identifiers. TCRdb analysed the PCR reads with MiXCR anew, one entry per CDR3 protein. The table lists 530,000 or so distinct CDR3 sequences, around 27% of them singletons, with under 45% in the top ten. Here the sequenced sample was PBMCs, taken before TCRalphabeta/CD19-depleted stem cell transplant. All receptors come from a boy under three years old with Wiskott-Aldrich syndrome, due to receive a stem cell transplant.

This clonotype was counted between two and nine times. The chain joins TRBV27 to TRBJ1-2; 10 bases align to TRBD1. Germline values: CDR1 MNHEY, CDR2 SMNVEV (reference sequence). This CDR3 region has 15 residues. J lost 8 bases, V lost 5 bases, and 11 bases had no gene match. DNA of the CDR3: TGTGCCAGCAGTCTAGACAGGGGGCGCGAGTTCGGCTACACCTTC. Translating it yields CASSLDRGREFGYTF.

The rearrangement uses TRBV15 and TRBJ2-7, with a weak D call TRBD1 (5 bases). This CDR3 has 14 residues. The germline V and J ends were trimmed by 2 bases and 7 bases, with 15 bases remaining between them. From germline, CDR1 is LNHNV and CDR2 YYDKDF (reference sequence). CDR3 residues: CATSRQGKTGEQYF. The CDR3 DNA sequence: TGTGCCACCAGCAGACAGGGTAAAACTGGTGAGCAGTACTTC.

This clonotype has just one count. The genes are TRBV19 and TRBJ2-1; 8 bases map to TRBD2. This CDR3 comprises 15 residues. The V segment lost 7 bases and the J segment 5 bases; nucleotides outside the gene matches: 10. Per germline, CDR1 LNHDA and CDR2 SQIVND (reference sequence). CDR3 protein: CASNRAGAFHNEQFF. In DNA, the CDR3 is TGTGCCAGTAACCGAGCGGGAGCTTTTCACAATGAGCAGTTCTTC.

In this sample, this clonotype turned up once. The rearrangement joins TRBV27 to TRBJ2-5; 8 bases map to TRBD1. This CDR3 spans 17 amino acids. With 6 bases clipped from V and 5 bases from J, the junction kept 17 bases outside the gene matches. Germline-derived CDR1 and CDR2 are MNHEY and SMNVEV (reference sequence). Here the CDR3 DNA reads TGTGCCAGCAGACAATTCGCAGGGGGCAGCGCTGGGGAGACCCAGTACTTC. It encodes CASRQFAGGSAGETQYF.

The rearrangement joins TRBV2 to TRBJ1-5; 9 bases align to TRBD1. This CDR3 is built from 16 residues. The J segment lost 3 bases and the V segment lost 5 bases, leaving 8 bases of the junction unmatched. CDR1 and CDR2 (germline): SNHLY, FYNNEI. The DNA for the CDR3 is TGTGCCAGCAGTCGCAGGACAGGGGTATACAATCAGCCCCAGCATTTT. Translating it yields CASSRRTGVYNQPQHF. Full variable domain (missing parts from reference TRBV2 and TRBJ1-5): EPEVTQTPSHQVTQMGQEVILRCVPISNHLYFYWYRQILGQKVEFLVSFYNNEISEKSEIFDDQFSVERPDGSNFTLKIRSTKLEDSAMYFCASSRRTGVYNQPQHFGDGTRLSIL.

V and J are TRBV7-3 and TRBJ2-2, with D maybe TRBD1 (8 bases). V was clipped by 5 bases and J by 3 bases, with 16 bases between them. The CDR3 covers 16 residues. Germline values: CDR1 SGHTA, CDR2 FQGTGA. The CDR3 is CASSLRTGRDTGELFF. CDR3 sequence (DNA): TGTGCCAGCAGCCTCCGGACAGGGAGGGACACCGGGGAGCTGTTTTTT.

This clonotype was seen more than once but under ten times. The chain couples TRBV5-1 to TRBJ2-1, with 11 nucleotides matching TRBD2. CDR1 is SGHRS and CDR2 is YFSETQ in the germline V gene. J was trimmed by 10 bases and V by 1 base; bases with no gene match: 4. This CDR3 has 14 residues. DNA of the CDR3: TGCGCCAGCAGCTTGTTAGCGGGAGGGTTCGAGCAGTTCTTC. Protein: CASSLLAGGFEQFF.

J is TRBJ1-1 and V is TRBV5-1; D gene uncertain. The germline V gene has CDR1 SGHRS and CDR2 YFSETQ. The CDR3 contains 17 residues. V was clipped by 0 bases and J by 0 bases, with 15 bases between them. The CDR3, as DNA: TGCGCCAGCAGCTTGGATCCGGGAACGACGATGAACACTGAAGCTTTCTTT. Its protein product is CASSLDPGTTMNTEAFF.

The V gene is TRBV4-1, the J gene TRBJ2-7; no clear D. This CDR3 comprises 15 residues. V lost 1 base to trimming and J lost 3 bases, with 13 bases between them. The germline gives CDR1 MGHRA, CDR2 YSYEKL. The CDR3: CASSQGGQLFYEQYF. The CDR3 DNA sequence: TGCGCCAGCAGCCAAGGGGGTCAGCTTTTCTACGAGCAGTACTTC.

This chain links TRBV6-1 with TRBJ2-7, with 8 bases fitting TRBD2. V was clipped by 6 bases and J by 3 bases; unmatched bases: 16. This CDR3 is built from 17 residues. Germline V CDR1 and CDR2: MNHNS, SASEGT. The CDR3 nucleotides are TGTGCCAGCAGCGCTACTCCCTTGACGCGGGAGGTCTACGAGCAGTACTTC. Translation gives CASSATPLTREVYEQYF.

DNA for the CDR3: TGTGCCAGCACCCAGTTAGCGGGCTCCTACAATGAGCAGTTCTTC. It specifies CASTQLAGSYNEQFF. V is TRBV27 and J is TRBJ2-1, with 7 bases that match TRBD2. The CDR3 is made up of 15 amino acids. The V and J ends lost 7 bases and 0 bases, in that order; junction bases with no gene match: 6. Per the germline V gene, CDR1 is MNHEY and CDR2 is SMNVEV (reference sequence).

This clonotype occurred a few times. The CDR3 DNA reads as TGTGCCAGCAGATCTAGCGAGAGCTCCTACAATGAGCAGTTCTTC. This translates into CASRSSESSYNEQFF. The rearrangement joins TRBV3-1 to TRBJ2-1; possibly TRBD2 for D (6 bases). With 6 bases removed from V and 0 bases from J, the gap between germline ends came to 12 bases. The CDR3 runs 15 residues. Germline V lookup: CDR1 LGHDT, CDR2 YNNKEL (reference sequence).

CDR3 DNA sequence: TGTGCCAGCACCACGACTAGCGGAGCGAATGAGCAGTTCTTC. As protein: CASTTTSGANEQFF. The chain carries TRBV12-3 or TRBV12-4 and TRBJ2-1, with TRBD2 identical over 9 bases. V trimming: 7 bases; J trimming: 7 bases; junction bases outside the gene matches: 8. This CDR3 contains 14 residues.

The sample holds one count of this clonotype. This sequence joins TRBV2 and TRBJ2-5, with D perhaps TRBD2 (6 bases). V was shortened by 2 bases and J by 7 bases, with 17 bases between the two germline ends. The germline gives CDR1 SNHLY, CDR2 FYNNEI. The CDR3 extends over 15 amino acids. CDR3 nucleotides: TGTGCCAGCAGTGAATACAGGAGGGGTTATCGGACCCAGTACTTC. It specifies CASSEYRRGYRTQYF.

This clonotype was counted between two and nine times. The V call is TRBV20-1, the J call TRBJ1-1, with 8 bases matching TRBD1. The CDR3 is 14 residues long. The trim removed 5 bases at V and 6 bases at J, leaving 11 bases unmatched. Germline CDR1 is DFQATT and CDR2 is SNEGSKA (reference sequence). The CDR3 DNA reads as TGCAGTGCTGCCGGACAGGGTATGCGCGCTGAAGCTTTCTTT. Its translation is CSAAGQGMRAEAFF.

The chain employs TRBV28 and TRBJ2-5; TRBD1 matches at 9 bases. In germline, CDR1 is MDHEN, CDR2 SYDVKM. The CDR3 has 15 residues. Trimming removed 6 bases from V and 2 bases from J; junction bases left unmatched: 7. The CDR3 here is CASRPDRGGQETQYF. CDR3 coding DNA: TGTGCCAGCAGGCCGGACAGGGGTGGGCAAGAGACCCAGTACTTC.

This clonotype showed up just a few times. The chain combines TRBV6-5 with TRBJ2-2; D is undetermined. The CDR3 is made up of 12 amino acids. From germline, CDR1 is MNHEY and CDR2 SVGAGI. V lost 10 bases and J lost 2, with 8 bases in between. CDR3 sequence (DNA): TGTGCCACCACCACAAACACCGGGGAGCTGTTTTTT. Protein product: CATTTNTGELFF.

The CDR3 loop reads CASQRGSSYNSPLHF. The CDR3 DNA sequence: TGTGCCTCCCAAAGGGGCAGCTCCTATAATTCACCCCTCCACTTT. The chain links TRBV30 to TRBJ1-6; D may be TRBD1 (5 bases). The CDR3 extends over 15 amino acids. In germline, CDR1 is GTSNPN, CDR2 SVGIG (reference sequence). V was trimmed by 7 bases and J by 0 bases, leaving 13 bases between them.